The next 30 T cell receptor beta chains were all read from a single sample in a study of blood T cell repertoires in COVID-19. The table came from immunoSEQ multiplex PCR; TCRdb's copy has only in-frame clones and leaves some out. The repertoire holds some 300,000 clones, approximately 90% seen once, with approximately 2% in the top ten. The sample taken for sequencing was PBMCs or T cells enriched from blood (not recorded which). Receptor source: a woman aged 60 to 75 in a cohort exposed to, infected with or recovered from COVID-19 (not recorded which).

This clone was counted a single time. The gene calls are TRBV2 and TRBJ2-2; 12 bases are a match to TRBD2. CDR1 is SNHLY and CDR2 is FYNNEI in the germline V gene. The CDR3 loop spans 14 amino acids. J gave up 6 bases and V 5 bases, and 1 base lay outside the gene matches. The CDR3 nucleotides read TGTGCCAGCAGTAGACTAGCGGGAGCCGGGGAGCTGTTTTTT. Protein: CASSRLAGAGELFF.

This CDR3 reads CASRRAASYEQYF. The CDR3 nucleotides are TGTGCCAGCAGGCGGGCGGCGTCCTACGAGCAGTACTTC. J is TRBJ2-7 and V is TRBV28, with TRBD2 as a possible D gene (5 bases). The CDR3 loop spans 13 amino acids. Germline CDR1 MDHEN, CDR2 SYDVKM. V lost 6 bases to trimming and J lost 1 base, with 10 bases between them.

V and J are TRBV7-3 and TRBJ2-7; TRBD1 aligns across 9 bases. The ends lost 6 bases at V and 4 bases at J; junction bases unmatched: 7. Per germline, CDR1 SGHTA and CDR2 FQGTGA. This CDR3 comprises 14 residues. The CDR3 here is CASRISGQGYEQYF. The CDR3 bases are TGTGCCAGCAGGATTTCGGGACAGGGATACGAGCAGTACTTC.

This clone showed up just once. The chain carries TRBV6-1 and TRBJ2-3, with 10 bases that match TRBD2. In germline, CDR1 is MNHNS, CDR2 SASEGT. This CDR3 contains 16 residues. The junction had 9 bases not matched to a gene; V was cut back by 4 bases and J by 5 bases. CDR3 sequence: CASSGGLAGAGDTQYF. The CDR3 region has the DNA TGTGCCAGCAGTGGAGGTCTAGCGGGAGCGGGAGATACGCAGTATTTT.

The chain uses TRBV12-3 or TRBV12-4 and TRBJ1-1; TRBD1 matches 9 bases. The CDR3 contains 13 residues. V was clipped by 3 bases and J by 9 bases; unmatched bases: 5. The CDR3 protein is CASSFGTGQQAFF. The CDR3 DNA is TGTGCCAGCAGTTTCGGGACAGGGCAACAAGCTTTCTTT.

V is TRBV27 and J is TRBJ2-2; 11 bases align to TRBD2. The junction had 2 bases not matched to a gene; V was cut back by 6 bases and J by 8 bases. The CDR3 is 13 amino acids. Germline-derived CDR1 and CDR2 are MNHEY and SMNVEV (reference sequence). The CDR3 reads CASRRTSGGELFF. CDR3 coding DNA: TGTGCCAGCAGAAGGACTAGCGGGGGGGAGCTGTTTTTT.

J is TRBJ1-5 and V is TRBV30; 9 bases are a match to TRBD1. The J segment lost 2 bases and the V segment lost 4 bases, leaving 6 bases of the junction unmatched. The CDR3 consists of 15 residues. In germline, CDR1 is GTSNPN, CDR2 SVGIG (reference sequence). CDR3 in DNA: TGTGCCTGGACCTCGGACAGGGGTGGCAATCAGCCCCAGCATTTT. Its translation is CAWTSDRGGNQPQHF.

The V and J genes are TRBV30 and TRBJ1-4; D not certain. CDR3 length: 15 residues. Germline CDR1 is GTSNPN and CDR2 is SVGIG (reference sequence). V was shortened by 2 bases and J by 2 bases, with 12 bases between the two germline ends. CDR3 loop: CAWSRNSRTNEKLFF. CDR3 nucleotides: TGTGCCTGGAGTCGGAACAGTCGGACTAATGAAAAACTGTTTTTT.

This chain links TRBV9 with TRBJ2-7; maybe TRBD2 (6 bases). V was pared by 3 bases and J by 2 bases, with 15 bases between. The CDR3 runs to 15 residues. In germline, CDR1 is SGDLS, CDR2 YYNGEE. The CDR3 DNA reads TGTGCCAGCAGCGGGGCCGGGGACTCGACCTACGAGCAGTACTTC. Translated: CASSGAGDSTYEQYF.

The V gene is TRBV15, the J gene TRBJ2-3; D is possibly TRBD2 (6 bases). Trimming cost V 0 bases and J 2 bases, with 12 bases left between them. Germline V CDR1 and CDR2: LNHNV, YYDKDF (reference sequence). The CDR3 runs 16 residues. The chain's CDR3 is CATSRDGGTITDTQYF. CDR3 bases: TGTGCCACCAGCAGAGACGGCGGGACGATCACAGATACGCAGTATTTT. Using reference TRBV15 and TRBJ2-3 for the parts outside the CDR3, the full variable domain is DAMVIQNPRYQVTQFGKPVTLSCSQTLNHNVMYWYQQKSSQAPKLLFHYYDKDFNNEADTPDNFQSRRPNTSFCFLDIRSPGLGDTAMYLCATSRDGGTITDTQYFGPGTRLTVL.

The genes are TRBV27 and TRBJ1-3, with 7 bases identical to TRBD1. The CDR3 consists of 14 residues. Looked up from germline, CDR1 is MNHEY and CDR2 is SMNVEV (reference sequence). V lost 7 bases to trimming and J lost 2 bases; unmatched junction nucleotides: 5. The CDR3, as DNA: TGTGCCAGCAAGACAGGGAAAGCTGGAAACACCATATATTTT. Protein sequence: CASKTGKAGNTIYF.

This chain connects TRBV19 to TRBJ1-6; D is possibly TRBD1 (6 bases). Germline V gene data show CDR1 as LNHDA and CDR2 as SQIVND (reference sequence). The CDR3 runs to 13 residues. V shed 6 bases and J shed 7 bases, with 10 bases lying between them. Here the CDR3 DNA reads TGTGCCAGTAGACCGACAGGCAATTCACCCCTCCACTTT. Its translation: CASRPTGNSPLHF.

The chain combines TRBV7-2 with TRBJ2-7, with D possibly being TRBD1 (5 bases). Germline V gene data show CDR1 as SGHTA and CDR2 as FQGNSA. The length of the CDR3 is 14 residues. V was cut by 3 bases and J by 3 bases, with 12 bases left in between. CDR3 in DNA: TGTGCCAGCAGCTTTAACTGGGGCGACTACGAGCAGTACTTC. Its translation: CASSFNWGDYEQYF. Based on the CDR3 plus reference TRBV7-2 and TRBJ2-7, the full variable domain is GAGVSQSPSNKVTEKGKDVELRCDPISGHTALYWYRQSLGQGLEFLIYFQGNSAPDKSGLPSDRFSAERTGGSVSTLTIQRTQQEDSAVYLCASSFNWGDYEQYFGPGTRLTVT.

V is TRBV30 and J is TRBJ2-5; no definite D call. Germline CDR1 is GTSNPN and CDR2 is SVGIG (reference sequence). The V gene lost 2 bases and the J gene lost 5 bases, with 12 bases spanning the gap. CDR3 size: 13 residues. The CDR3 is CAWSHSPRETQYF. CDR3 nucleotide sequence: TGTGCCTGGAGTCACAGCCCCCGGGAGACCCAGTACTTC.

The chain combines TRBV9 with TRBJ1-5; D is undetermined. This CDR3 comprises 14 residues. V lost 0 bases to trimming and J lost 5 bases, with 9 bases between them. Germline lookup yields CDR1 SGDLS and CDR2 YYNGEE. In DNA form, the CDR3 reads TGTGCCAGCAGCGTAGGAGGGCCGCATCAGCCCCAGCATTTT. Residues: CASSVGGPHQPQHF. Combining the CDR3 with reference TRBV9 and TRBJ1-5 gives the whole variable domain DSGVTQTPKHLITATGQRVTLRCSPRSGDLSVYWYQQSLDQGLQFLIQYYNGEERAKGNILERFSAQQFPDLHSELNLSSLELGDSALYFCASSVGGPHQPQHFGDGTRLSIL.

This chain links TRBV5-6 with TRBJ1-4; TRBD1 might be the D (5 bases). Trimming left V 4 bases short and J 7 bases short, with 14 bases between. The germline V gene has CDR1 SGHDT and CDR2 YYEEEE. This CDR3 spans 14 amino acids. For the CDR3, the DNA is TGTGCCAGCAGCCTTCCCGGGGGTGGTGAAAAACTGTTTTTT. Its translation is CASSLPGGGEKLFF.

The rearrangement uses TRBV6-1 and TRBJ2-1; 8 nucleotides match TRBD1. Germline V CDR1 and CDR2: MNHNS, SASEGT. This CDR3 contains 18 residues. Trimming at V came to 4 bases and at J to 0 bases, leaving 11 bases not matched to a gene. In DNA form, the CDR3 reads TGTGCCAGCAGTGCCAGGGGGCGCGATTTGGGCTCCTACAATGAGCAGTTCTTC. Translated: CASSARGRDLGSYNEQFF.

The DNA for the CDR3 is TGTGCCAGCAGGACCGGGACAGGGGGCTCTGGCTACACCTTC. It specifies CASRTGTGGSGYTF. V and J are TRBV6-5 and TRBJ1-2; TRBD1 matches 12 bases. Germline V gives CDR1 MNHEY, CDR2 SVGAGI. CDR3 length: 14 amino acids. J was trimmed by 7 bases and V by 6 bases; bases with no gene match: 6.

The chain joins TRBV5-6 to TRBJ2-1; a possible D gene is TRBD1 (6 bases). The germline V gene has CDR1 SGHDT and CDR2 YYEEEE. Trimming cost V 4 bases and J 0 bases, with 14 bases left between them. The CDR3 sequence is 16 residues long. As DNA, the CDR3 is TGTGCCAGCAGCCGACCCAGGGGATACTCCTACAATGAGCAGTTCTTC. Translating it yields CASSRPRGYSYNEQFF.

The CDR3 reads CASSILGQGISSGELFF. The CDR3 DNA is TGTGCCAGTAGTATATTGGGACAGGGGATTTCGTCCGGGGAGCTGTTTTTT. The J gene is TRBJ2-2, the V gene TRBV19, with 10 bases fitting TRBD1. This CDR3 contains 17 residues. V was pared by 2 bases and J by 6 bases, with 9 bases of the junction left unmatched. CDR1 and CDR2 from the germline V gene are LNHDA and SQIVND (reference sequence). The complete variable domain, with remaining parts taken from reference TRBV19 and TRBJ2-2, reads DGGITQSPKYLFRKEGQNVTLSCEQNLNHDAMYWYRQDPGQGLRLIYYSQIVNDFQKGDIAEGYSVSREKKESFPLTVTSAQKNPTAFYLCASSILGQGISSGELFFGEGSRLTVL.

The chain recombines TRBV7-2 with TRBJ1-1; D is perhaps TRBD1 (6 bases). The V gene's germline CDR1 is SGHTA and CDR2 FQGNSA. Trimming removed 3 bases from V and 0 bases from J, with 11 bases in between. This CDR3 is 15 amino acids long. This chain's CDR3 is CASSFRGFMNTEAFF. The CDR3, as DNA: TGTGCCAGCAGCTTCAGGGGTTTCATGAACACTGAAGCTTTCTTT.

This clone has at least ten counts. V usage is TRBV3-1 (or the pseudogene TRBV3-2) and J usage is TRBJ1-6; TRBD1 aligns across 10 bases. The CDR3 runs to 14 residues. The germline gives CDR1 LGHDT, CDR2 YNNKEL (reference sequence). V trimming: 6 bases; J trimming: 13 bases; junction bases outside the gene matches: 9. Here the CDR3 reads CASSHGQGGSPLHF. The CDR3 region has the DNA TGTGCCAGCAGTCATGGACAGGGGGGTTCGCCCCTCCACTTT.

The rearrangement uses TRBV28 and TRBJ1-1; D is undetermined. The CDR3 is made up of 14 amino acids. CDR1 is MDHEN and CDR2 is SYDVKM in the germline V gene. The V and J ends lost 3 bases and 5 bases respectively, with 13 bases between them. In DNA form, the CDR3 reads TGTGCCAGCAGTTTTTCTGCCGGGAGTACTGAAGCTTTCTTT. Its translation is CASSFSAGSTEAFF.

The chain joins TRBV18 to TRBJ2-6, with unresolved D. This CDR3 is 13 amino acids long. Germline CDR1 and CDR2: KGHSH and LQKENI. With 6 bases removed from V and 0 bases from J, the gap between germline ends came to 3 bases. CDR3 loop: CASSGSGANVLTF. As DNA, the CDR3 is TGTGCCAGCTCCGGCTCTGGGGCCAACGTCCTGACTTTC.

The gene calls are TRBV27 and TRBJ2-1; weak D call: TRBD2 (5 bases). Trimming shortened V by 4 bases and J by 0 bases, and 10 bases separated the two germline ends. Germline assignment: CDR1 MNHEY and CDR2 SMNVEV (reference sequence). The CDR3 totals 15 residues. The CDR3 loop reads CASSSDFSSYNEQFF. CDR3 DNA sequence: TGTGCCAGCAGTTCGGACTTTAGCTCCTACAATGAGCAGTTCTTC.

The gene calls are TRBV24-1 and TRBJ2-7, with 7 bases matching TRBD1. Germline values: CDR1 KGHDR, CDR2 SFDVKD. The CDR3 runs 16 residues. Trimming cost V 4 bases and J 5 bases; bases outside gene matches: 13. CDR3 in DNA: TGTGCCACCAGTGACCGTGACAGGGCTCTCGGGGACGAGCAGTACTTC. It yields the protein CATSDRDRALGDEQYF.

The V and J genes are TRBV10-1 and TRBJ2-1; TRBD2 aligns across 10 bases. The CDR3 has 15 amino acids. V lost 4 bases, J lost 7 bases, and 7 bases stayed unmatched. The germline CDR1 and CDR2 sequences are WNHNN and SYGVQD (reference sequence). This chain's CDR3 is CASSGSGRAGNEQFF. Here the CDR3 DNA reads TGCGCCAGCAGTGGGAGCGGGAGGGCCGGGAATGAGCAGTTCTTC.

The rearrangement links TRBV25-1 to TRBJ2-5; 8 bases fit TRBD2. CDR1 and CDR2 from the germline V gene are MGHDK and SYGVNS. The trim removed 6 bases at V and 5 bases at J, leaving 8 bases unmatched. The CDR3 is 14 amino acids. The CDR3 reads CASSRAGVHETQYF. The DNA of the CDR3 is TGTGCCAGCAGCCGAGCGGGAGTACATGAGACCCAGTACTTC.

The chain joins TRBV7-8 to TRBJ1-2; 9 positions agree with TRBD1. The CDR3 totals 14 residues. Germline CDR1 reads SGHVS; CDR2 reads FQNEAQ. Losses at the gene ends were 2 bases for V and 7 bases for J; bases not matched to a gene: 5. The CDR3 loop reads CASSLRGQGSGYTF. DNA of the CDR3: TGTGCCAGCAGCTTACGGGGACAGGGCTCTGGCTACACCTTC.

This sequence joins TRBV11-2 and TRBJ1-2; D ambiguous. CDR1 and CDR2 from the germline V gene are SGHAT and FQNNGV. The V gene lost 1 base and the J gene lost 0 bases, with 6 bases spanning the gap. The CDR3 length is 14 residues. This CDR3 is CASSLGSTNYGYTF. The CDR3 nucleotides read TGTGCCAGCAGCTTAGGCAGTACTAACTATGGCTACACCTTC.